This T cell receptor beta chain comes out of a study of T cell responses to AZD1222 COVID-19 vaccine. Study-wide background: The study pooled second doses at about 4 or about 12 weeks.

Trimming cost V 0 bases and J 4 bases, with 12 bases left between them. The CDR3 runs to 14 residues. Germline V gives CDR1 SQVTM, CDR2 ANQGSEA. The data were produced by immunoSEQ multiplex PCR, yet TCRdb's version contains in-frame clones alone and is incomplete. The table includes more than 95,000 clones, about 89% detected once. Worth noting for this clone: Its antigen is currently unknown.

Broader study findings: Elevations in Spike-specific TCR breadth and depth followed administration of two AZD1222 doses. The donors showed a predominance of white British ancestry and of females, with possible underestimation of clonal diversity.

This sequence was found in an adult in good health. The genes are TRBV29-1 and TRBJ1-1, with D possibly TRBD1 on 5 matching bases. Sequencing used peripheral blood, obtained on day 0 of AZD1222 vaccination. The CDR3 DNA sequence: TGCAGCGTTGAAGACAGGGTTACGGTCACTGAAGCTTTCTTT. This translates into CSVEDRVTVTEAFF.